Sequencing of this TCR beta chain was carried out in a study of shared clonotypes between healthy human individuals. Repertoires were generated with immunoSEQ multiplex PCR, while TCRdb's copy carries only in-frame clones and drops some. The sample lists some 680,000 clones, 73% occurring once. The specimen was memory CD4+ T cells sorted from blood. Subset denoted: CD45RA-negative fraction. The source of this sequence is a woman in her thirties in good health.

The CDR3 spells CASRALAGGNTGELFF. In nucleotides, the CDR3 is TGTGCCAGCAGGGCCCTCGCGGGAGGAAACACCGGGGAGCTGTTTTTT. The V call is TRBV2, the J call TRBJ2-2; TRBD2 matches 8 bases. J was trimmed by 2 bases and V by 6 bases; bases with no gene match: 8. This CDR3 contains 16 residues. Germline values: CDR1 SNHLY, CDR2 FYNNEI.